This T cell receptor (beta chain) was recovered during a study of control samples from healthy donors and cancer patients. Produced via immunoSEQ multiplex PCR; TCRdb's table is partial and in-frame only. The repertoire has about 150,000 clones, roughly nine tenths of them found once; the top ten carry around 4.7%. V lost 3 bases and J 0 bases, leaving 9 bases between the germline ends. CDR3 size: 15 residues. CDR1 and CDR2 from the germline V gene are SGHTA and FQGNSA. The sequencing input was blood. The rearrangement uses TRBV7-2 and TRBJ2-1; D ambiguous. The clonotype comes from a man under 40 in good health. CDR3 protein: CASSFRISSYNEQFF. CDR3 nucleotide sequence: TGTGCCAGCAGCTTCAGGATTAGCTCCTACAATGAGCAGTTCTTC.